A selection of T cell receptor beta chains follows, all from one sample in a study of T cell responses to AZD1222 COVID-19 vaccine. Sequenced by immunoSEQ multiplex PCR; TCRdb stores in-frame clones only, minus some. The sample has some 92,000 clones, 91% seen once; the top ten hold 5.2%. Sequences were derived from peripheral blood, sampled on day 0 of MenACWY control vaccination. The receptors were gathered from an adult in good health. Both conserved end residues are part of each CDR3. A D gene is named only where the DNA matches it firmly. Clone size, where shown, is once, few, many, or a class for clones that have expanded.

v_call	clone_size	d_call	j_call	cdr3_nt	cdr3_aa
TRBV18	.	.	TRBJ2-7	TGTGCCAGCTCACCACTTGGGACACAATACGAGCAGTACTTC	CASSPLGTQYEQYF
TRBV27	once	.	TRBJ2-3	TGTGCCAGCAGTTTTGGGCGGGTAAACACAGATACGCAGTATTTT	CASSFGRVNTDTQYF
TRBV15	.	TRBD2	TRBJ2-1	TGTGCCACCAGCAGAGATCCGGGACTAGCGTATGAGCAGTTCTTC	CATSRDPGLAYEQFF
TRBV6-2/TRBV6-3	once	.	TRBJ2-7	TGTGCCAGCAGTTACGCGGCTGCTTACGAGCAGTACTTC	CASSYAAAYEQYF
TRBV28	few	.	TRBJ1-5	TGTGCCAGCACCCAGGACTTTAGCAATCAGCCCCAGCATTTT	CASTQDFSNQPQHF
TRBV5-1	.	TRBD1	TRBJ2-4	TGCGCCAGCAGCCTAGACAGGGCTCTAGCCAAAAACATTCAGTACTTC	CASSLDRALAKNIQYF
TRBV5-1	.	.	TRBJ2-4	TGCGCCAGCAGCTTGAGGCGCCAGACCAAAAACATTCAGTACTTC	CASSLRRQTKNIQYF
TRBV29-1	.	.	TRBJ1-1	TGCAGCGTTGAAGACAGGGGGAACACTGAAGCTTTCTTT	CSVEDRGNTEAFF
TRBV5-1	.	.	TRBJ1-5	TGCGCCAGCAGCCCAGGGACATATAGCAATCAGCCCCAGCATTTT	CASSPGTYSNQPQHF
TRBV5-1	.	TRBD2	TRBJ2-1	TGCGCCAGCAGCTCGAGCGGGACTAGCGGGGTCCTTAGGTCCTACAATGAGCAGTTCTTC	CASSSSGTSGVLRSYNEQFF
TRBV10-3	.	.	TRBJ2-1	TGTGCCATCAGTGATGGGGGGTTGGTTAGCGGGTTCTTC	CAISDGGLVSGFF
TRBV28	.	.	TRBJ1-1	TGTGCCAGCAGTTTAAACCGGCGGGCTTTCTTT	CASSLNRRAFF
TRBV7-2	.	.	TRBJ1-2	TGTGCCAGCAGCTTAGATAGGGCTAACTATGGCTACACCTTC	CASSLDRANYGYTF
TRBV19	.	.	TRBJ1-3	TGTGCCAGTACCCCGGGAAGCTCTGGAAACACCATATATTTT	CASTPGSSGNTIYF
TRBV10-1	.	.	TRBJ1-1	TGCGCCAGCAGAGAGTCGGGGAACTCTGAAGCTTTCTTT	CASRESGNSEAFF
TRBV20-1	.	.	TRBJ2-7	TGCAGTGCTAGAGAGGACTCCGAGCAGTACTTC	CSAREDSEQYF
TRBV24-1	.	.	TRBJ2-3	TGTGCCACCAGTCCACGGCAGACTAGCACAGATACGCAGTATTTT	CATSPRQTSTDTQYF
TRBV6-5	.	.	TRBJ1-2	TGTGCCAGCAGCACATCCGACAGGAACTATGGCTACACCTTC	CASSTSDRNYGYTF
TRBV4-2	.	TRBD2	TRBJ2-1	TGTGCCAGCAGCCGCCTAGCGGGGTTGGATGAGCAGTTCTTC	CASSRLAGLDEQFF
TRBV7-8	.	TRBD1	TRBJ2-1	TGTGCCAGCAGCCGCAGGGGACAGGGGAACTACAATGAGCAGTTCTTC	CASSRRGQGNYNEQFF
TRBV19	.	.	TRBJ2-1	TGTGCCAGTAGAGCCCAAGGGTACAATGAGCAGTTCTTC	CASRAQGYNEQFF
TRBV5-1	.	.	TRBJ1-3	TGCGCCAGCAGCTCTACAGCCCTCTCTGGAAACACCATATATTTT	CASSSTALSGNTIYF
TRBV5-1	.	.	TRBJ1-1	TGCGCCAGCAGCTTGGGAGGGGAGAACACTGAAGCTTTCTTT	CASSLGGENTEAFF
TRBV20-1	.	TRBD2	TRBJ2-5	TGCAGTGCTAGTGACAGCGGGGGTGGGGAGACCCAGTACTTC	CSASDSGGGETQYF
TRBV10-3	once	.	TRBJ1-1	TGTGCCATCAGGGCGGACCGTGCCTCTAAAGCTTTCTTT	CAIRADRASKAFF
TRBV2	once	.	TRBJ2-3	TGTGCCAGCAGGGTGGTCACAGATACGCAGTATTTT	CASRVVTDTQYF
TRBV19	few	TRBD1	TRBJ1-5	TGTGCCAGTAGGCAGGGTAAGGGGGCTACGCCCCAGCATTTT	CASRQGKGATPQHF
TRBV6-5	.	.	TRBJ1-2	TGTGCCAGCAGACCCCTGGCGGGGGCGATAGGCGGCTACACCTTC	CASRPLAGAIGGYTF
TRBV15	.	.	TRBJ1-1	TGTGCCACCAGCAGAGGGGGGTCAGGTTCGGCTGAAGCTTTCTTT	CATSRGGSGSAEAFF
TRBV11-3	.	TRBD2	TRBJ2-1	TGTGCCAGCAGCTTAGGGGGGACTAGCGACAATGAGCAGTTCTTC	CASSLGGTSDNEQFF
TRBV4-3	.	.	TRBJ1-6	TGCGCCAGCAGCCAAGACCTCACGGGATCTCTTGGGTATAATTCACCCCTCCACTTT	CASSQDLTGSLGYNSPLHF
TRBV12-3/TRBV12-4	medium-sized	.	TRBJ2-7	TGTGCCAGCAGCCTGTCGCTATACGAGCAGTACTTC	CASSLSLYEQYF
TRBV20-1	once	.	TRBJ1-2	TGCAGTGCTAGTGCTGGGGGGCGGGTGGACTATGGCTACACCTTC	CSASAGGRVDYGYTF
TRBV6-5	.	TRBD1	TRBJ2-5	TGTGCCAGCAGTTACGCCGGGGACAGGGTGAAGTACTTC	CASSYAGDRVKYF
TRBV28	.	.	TRBJ1-2	TGTGCCACCAAACCCCAGGCGACCTATGGCTACACCTTC	CATKPQATYGYTF
TRBV9	.	.	TRBJ2-5	TGTGCCAGCAGCGTAGGTGTGGCATCCCTAAGAGAGACCCAGTACTTC	CASSVGVASLRETQYF
TRBV19	.	.	TRBJ2-3	TGTGCCAGTAGTGAAATGTCTAGCACAGATACGCAGTATTTT	CASSEMSSTDTQYF
TRBV3-1/TRBV3-2	few	.	TRBJ2-7	TGTGCCAGCAGCCAACAGGAGGGGGCCTACGAGCAGTACTTC	CASSQQEGAYEQYF
TRBV7-8	.	TRBD1	TRBJ1-5	TGTGCCAGCAGCACCGGGACAGGGGGTAATCAGCCCCAGCATTTT	CASSTGTGGNQPQHF
TRBV7-2	.	.	TRBJ1-2	TGTGCCAGCAGCTTATGGCCCCCCCTAGATGGCTACACCTTC	CASSLWPPLDGYTF
TRBV18	.	.	TRBJ2-3	TGTGCCAGCTCACCATACCCCCAGACAGATACGCAGTATTTT	CASSPYPQTDTQYF
TRBV4-2	.	.	TRBJ2-1	TGTGCCAGCAGCCAAGGGAGCTCCTACAATGAGCAGTTCTTC	CASSQGSSYNEQFF
TRBV15	.	.	TRBJ2-7	TGTGCCACCAGGCCCTCTGCGGGGAACTACGAGCAGTACTTC	CATRPSAGNYEQYF
TRBV10-1	.	.	TRBJ2-6	TGCGCCAGCAGCCCTGGGTCCTTGGGGGCCAACGTCCTGACTTTC	CASSPGSLGANVLTF
TRBV19	.	TRBD2	TRBJ2-1	TGTGCCAGTAGTACCCTAGCGGGAGCTAGATACAATGAGCAGTTCTTC	CASSTLAGARYNEQFF
TRBV19	.	.	TRBJ2-6	TGTGCCAGTACCCAGGACCGGGGAGGGGCCAACGTCCTGACTTTC	CASTQDRGGANVLTF
TRBV2	.	.	TRBJ1-1	TGTGCCAGCATTTCGGTCACTGAAGCTTTCTTT	CASISVTEAFF
TRBV19	once	.	TRBJ1-2	TGTGCCAGTAGCCAAAACTATGGCTACACCTTC	CASSQNYGYTF
TRBV11-3	.	.	TRBJ2-2	TGTGCCAGCAGCCCCTCCCGGGTCACCGGGGAGCTGTTTTTT	CASSPSRVTGELFF
TRBV27	.	TRBD1	TRBJ1-2	TGTGCCAGCAGTAGGTCGACAGGGATCGTGGCCCCCTATGGCTACACCTTC	CASSRSTGIVAPYGYTF
TRBV5-1	.	.	TRBJ2-5	TGCGCCAGCAGCCAGAACAGGGCGAGGCAAGAGACCCAGTACTTC	CASSQNRARQETQYF
TRBV28	once	TRBD1	TRBJ1-2	TGTGCCAGCAGTTTAGGGACAGACTATGGCTACACCTTC	CASSLGTDYGYTF
TRBV5-6	.	.	TRBJ1-2	TGTGCCAGCAGCTCTTTGACGGGGTATGGCTACACCTTC	CASSSLTGYGYTF